The clone carrying this TCR beta chain turned up a few times. Its antigen is still unknown. With a J-beta primer mix and a sample-barcoded 5' primer, a second PCR ran about 7 to 11 cycles. Each CDR3 protein gets one entry after TCRdb re-called the 5' RACE reads with MiXCR. The data show 1.4 million to 1.5 million distinct CDR3 sequences, with 42% seen just once and 7.9% held by the top ten. This record belongs to a study of blood T cells in healthy people across ages. Points from the study as a whole: Calculation of diversity from one million T cells yielded estimates considered to be underestimates. Strong correlation existed between TCR beta diversity and naive T cell percentage.

Trimming at V came to 2 bases and at J to 3 bases, leaving 9 bases not matched to a gene. The CDR3 has 16 amino acids. Germline V lookup: CDR1 MDHEN, CDR2 SYDVKM. They isolated at least 6.5 million PBMCs from each sample. This TCR was sampled from a woman aged 18-29 years in good health. The rearrangement joins TRBV28 to TRBJ2-5; TRBD1 matches at 7 bases. Sequences were obtained from blood. CDR3 sequence: CASSLPRQGGEETQYF. The CDR3 nucleotides read TGTGCCAGCAGTTTACCCCGACAGGGTGGGGAAGAGACCCAGTACTTC.